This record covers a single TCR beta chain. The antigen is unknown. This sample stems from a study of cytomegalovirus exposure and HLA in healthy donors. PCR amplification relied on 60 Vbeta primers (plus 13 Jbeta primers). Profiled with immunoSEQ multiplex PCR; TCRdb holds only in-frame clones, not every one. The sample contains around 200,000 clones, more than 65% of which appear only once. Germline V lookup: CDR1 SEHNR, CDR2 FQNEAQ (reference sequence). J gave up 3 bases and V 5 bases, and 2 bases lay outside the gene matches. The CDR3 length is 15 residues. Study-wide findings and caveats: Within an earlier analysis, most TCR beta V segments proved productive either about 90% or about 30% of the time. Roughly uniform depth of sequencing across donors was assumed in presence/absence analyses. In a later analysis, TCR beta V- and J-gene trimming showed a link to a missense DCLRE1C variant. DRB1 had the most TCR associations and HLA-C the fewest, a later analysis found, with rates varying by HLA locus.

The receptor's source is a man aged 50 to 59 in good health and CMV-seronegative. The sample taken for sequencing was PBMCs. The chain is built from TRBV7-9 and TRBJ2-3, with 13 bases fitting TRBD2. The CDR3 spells CASSLLAGGTDTQYF. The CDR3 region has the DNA TGTGCCAGCAGCCTACTAGCGGGAGGGACAGATACGCAGTATTTT.